This T cell receptor beta chain is from a study of blood T cell repertoires in COVID-19 (dated by TCRdb to 2020 to 2022). Regarding the complete study: Samples from collaborators originated in the United States, Italy and Spain and spanned both the acute and convalescent phases of COVID-19. Where available, HLA class I and class II types were obtained from metadata supplied by the sample provider rather than from assay-based typing. Deeply sampled blood TCRbeta repertoires from subjects exposed to, actively infected with, or recovered from COVID-19 were included in the dataset. The material from the prospective study consisted of cDNA or gDNA derived from T cells, B-cell-depleted T cells, or PBMCs. The sample metadata nearly always contained a de-identified subject ID, COVID-19 status, age in years and sex. Samples were obtained from the ongoing ImmuneRACE study (first 160 participants) and from some 1,300 subjects provided by 6 global collaborators. A freely available public database, intended as a resource for researchers studying the immune response to SARS-CoV-2, is where the repertoires were released.

The immunoSEQ Assay, a bias-controlled multiplex PCR, was used to amplify TCRbeta CDR3 regions from genomic DNA. Regarding the original processing steps: The number of nucleated cells in each sample was estimated by amplification of reference gene primers within the assay. To quantify the absolute abundance of each unique TCRbeta CDR3 rearrangement, sequence reads were collapsed and filtered. Productive Simpson clonality was computed per sample as the square root of Simpson's diversity index over productive rearrangements. TCRdb took over this immuneACCESS table, retaining in-frame rearrangements with V and J assigned. Such tables are incomplete; in checked studies, under half of the missing clones stem from an unresolved V gene, and the remainder is unexplained. D and trimming were read from the DNA, whereas the V and J calls and clone size are those reported in that table. The sample includes roughly 30,000 clones, with about 85% observed a single time. The ten largest clones capture more than 20% of the sample.

With respect to this clone: No cognate antigen has been identified for it. The input lacks base qualities; no much larger clone sits a single base away.

Collaborating institutions collected whole blood in K2EDTA tubes following their own protocols. For TCRbeta analysis, collaborator samples were shipped as frozen whole blood, as isolated PBMCs, or as DNA extracted from either sample type. The research as a whole found: Clinical and demographic metadata were provided uncurated, with the amount varying by source and participant.

Reading the germline V gene (reference sequence) gives CDR1 LNHDA and CDR2 SQIVND. Measured from the cysteine to the phenylalanine, the CDR3 is 15 residues long. Just the 45-base CDR3 DNA is kept, in frame starting at base 1. V is reduced by 8 bases and J by 0 bases, leaving a spacing of 14 bases between them. The TCR comes from a human donor in a cohort sampled during active COVID-19. Sequenced: peripheral blood. The chain joins TRBV19 to TRBJ1-5, with the identity of the D gene unclear. The DNA sequence is given as TGTGCCAGTGGGCTTTGGCAGAATAGCAATCAGCCCCAGCATTTT. This sequence encodes CASGLWQNSNQPQHF.